The next 30 T cell receptor beta chains were all read from a single sample in a study of cytomegalovirus exposure and HLA in healthy donors. Amplification used 60 Vbeta primers and 13 Jbeta primers. Assay: immunoSEQ multiplex PCR; the TCRdb copy retains only in-frame clones and omits some. The sample is made up of approximately 54,000 clones, and the top ten hold around 7.1% of it. The sample taken for sequencing was PBMCs. These receptors originate from a woman between 35 and 50 years old in good health and CMV-seronegative.

The chain couples TRBV28 to TRBJ2-7; 8 bases are a match to TRBD2. The CDR3 is 15 residues long. Germline values: CDR1 MDHEN, CDR2 SYDVKM. V trimming: 5 bases; J trimming: 3 bases; junction bases outside the gene matches: 9. CDR3 sequence: CASSTPGGGHYEQYF. CDR3 nucleotide sequence: TGTGCCAGCAGTACTCCCGGGGGGGGACACTACGAGCAGTACTTC. The entire variable domain, with the rest obtained from reference TRBV28 and TRBJ2-7, is as follows: DVKVTQSSRYLVKRTGEKVFLECVQDMDHENMFWYRQDPGLGLRLIYFSYDVKMKEKGDIPEGYSVSREKKERFSLILESASTNQTSMYLCASSTPGGGHYEQYFGPGTRLTVT.

This chain links TRBV13 with TRBJ2-2, with TRBD1 matching over 7 bases. V lost 0 bases, J lost 0 bases, and 7 bases stayed unmatched. CDR3 length: 18 residues. In germline, CDR1 is PRHDT, CDR2 FYEKMQ (reference sequence). CDR3 sequence reads: CASSLGGGQVSNTGELFF. The DNA of the CDR3 is TGTGCCAGCAGCTTAGGTGGCGGACAGGTTTCGAACACCGGGGAGCTGTTTTTT. The full variable domain, with the rest looked up from reference TRBV13 and TRBJ2-2, is AAGVIQSPRHLIKEKRETATLKCYPIPRHDTVYWYQQGPGQDPQFLISFYEKMQSDKGSIPDRFSAQQFSDYHSELNMSSLELGDSALYFCASSLGGGQVSNTGELFFGEGSRLTVL.

The V and J genes are TRBV28 and TRBJ1-2; perhaps TRBD1 as D (5 bases). V was trimmed by 5 bases and J by 7 bases, leaving 20 bases between them. The CDR3 spans 15 residues. Germline-derived CDR1 and CDR2 are MDHEN and SYDVKM. The CDR3 DNA follows: TGTGCCAGCAGTAGCTGGGGGAAGGGAGGGCGTGGCTACACCTTC. Protein product: CASSSWGKGGRGYTF.

The chain is built from TRBV5-5 and TRBJ2-2; 7 nucleotides match TRBD1. The V segment lost 1 base and the J segment 1 base; nucleotides outside the gene matches: 1. The germline CDR1 and CDR2 sequences are SGHKS and YYEKEE (reference sequence). The CDR3 covers 15 residues. CDR3 sequence: CASSLTGVNTGELFF. CDR3 nucleotide sequence: TGTGCCAGCAGCTTGACAGGGGTGAACACCGGGGAGCTGTTTTTT.

The rearrangement links TRBV7-9 to TRBJ1-2, with 7 bases that match TRBD1. Germline V lookup: CDR1 SEHNR, CDR2 FQNEAQ (reference sequence). With 5 bases clipped from V and 4 bases from J, the junction kept 13 bases outside the gene matches. The CDR3 runs to 16 residues. The chain's CDR3 is CASSLTGTDSLYGYTF. CDR3 DNA sequence: TGTGCCAGCAGCCTGACCGGGACAGATTCCCTCTATGGCTACACCTTC.

The chain joins TRBV5-8 to TRBJ1-3; possible D gene TRBD1, 5 bases. CDR3 size: 15 residues. V lost 4 bases to trimming and J lost 2 bases, with 13 bases between them. The V gene's germline CDR1 is SGHTS and CDR2 YDEGEE. The CDR3 DNA reads TGTGCCAGCAGCCTGGGACCGGAGACTGGAAACACCATATATTTT. Its protein product is CASSLGPETGNTIYF.

V gene TRBV4-1 combines with J gene TRBJ2-1; 12 nucleotides agree with TRBD2. Germline V gives CDR1 MGHRA, CDR2 YSYEKL. V lost 0 bases and J lost 13; bases outside the gene matches: 19. The CDR3 length is 19 residues. CDR3 amino acids: CASSQDFGRPSGGAGVQFF. The CDR3 DNA reads TGCGCCAGCAGCCAAGATTTCGGAAGGCCTAGCGGGGGGGCCGGGGTTCAGTTCTTC.

The chain employs TRBV28 and TRBJ2-2; 10 nucleotides line up with TRBD2. With V trimmed by 3 bases and J by 2 bases, 6 bases remained unmatched. This CDR3 spans 17 amino acids. CDR1 is MDHEN, CDR2 SYDVKM, per germline. The DNA for the CDR3 is TGTGCCAGCAGTTTCCCCGGGACTAGCGTTAACACCGGGGAGCTGTTTTTT. Its protein is CASSFPGTSVNTGELFF.

Of note for this clone: The junction departs from germline at one end; a sequencing error may be responsible. The genes are TRBV20-1 and TRBJ2-3, with D unclear. Germline CDR1 reads DFQATT; CDR2 reads SNEGSKA (reference sequence). The length of the CDR3 is 11 residues. The CDR3 DNA reads TGCAGTGCTAGATTCGCAGATAAGCAGTATTTT. This codes for CSARFADKQYF.

V gene TRBV7-2 combines with J gene TRBJ2-1; 8 nucleotides align to TRBD1. Germline V gene lookup returns CDR1 SGHTA and CDR2 FQGNSA. CDR3 length: 15 amino acids. The J segment lost 15 bases and the V segment lost 1 base, leaving 14 bases of the junction unmatched. CDR3 sequence: CASSLDSLRTGRGFF. For the CDR3, the DNA is TGTGCCAGCAGCTTAGATTCTCTAAGGACAGGGAGAGGGTTCTTC.

The genes are TRBV20-1 and TRBJ2-3; a weak D match, TRBD2 (6 bases). Trimming left V 5 bases short and J 9 bases short, with 9 bases between. The CDR3 spans 10 residues. CDR1 is DFQATT and CDR2 is SNEGSKA in the germline V gene (reference sequence). CDR3 in amino acids: CSAWRETQYF. The CDR3 bases are TGCAGTGCTTGGAGGGAGACGCAGTATTTT.

The rearrangement links TRBV6-1 to TRBJ1-2, with D perhaps TRBD1 (6 bases). From germline, CDR1 is MNHNS and CDR2 SASEGT. CDR3 length: 16 amino acids. The ends were cut back, 2 bases at V and 1 base at J, with 14 bases in the middle. The CDR3 sequence: CASSEMGAALNYGYTF. CDR3 bases: TGTGCCAGCAGTGAAATGGGGGCAGCCCTTAACTATGGCTACACCTTC.

J is TRBJ2-5 and V is TRBV7-9; 11 bases are a match to TRBD1. There are 15 residues in the CDR3. V lost 5 bases to trimming and J lost 4 bases; unmatched junction nucleotides: 6. The germline gives CDR1 SEHNR, CDR2 FQNEAQ (reference sequence). The CDR3 nucleotides read TGTGCCAGCAGCCTCGGGACAGGGGGTGGAGAGACCCAGTACTTC. It translates to CASSLGTGGGETQYF.

This rearrangement joins TRBV27 to TRBJ1-2; 8 positions agree with TRBD1. Germline values: CDR1 MNHEY, CDR2 SMNVEV (reference sequence). The CDR3 sequence is 15 residues long. Trimming cost V 0 bases and J 2 bases; bases outside gene matches: 2. The CDR3 nucleotides are TGTGCCAGCAGTTTATCCAACAGGGGGAACTATGGCTACACCTTC. It translates to CASSLSNRGNYGYTF.

The V and J genes are TRBV18 and TRBJ1-5; D perhaps matches TRBD1 (6 bases). The V gene lost 4 bases and the J gene lost 1 base, with 11 bases spanning the gap. The CDR3 totals 15 residues. Germline loops: CDR1 KGHSH, CDR2 LQKENI. The DNA of the CDR3 is TGTGCCAGCTCACTTTTTGACAGGAGCAATCAGCCCCAGCATTTT. Translated, it gives CASSLFDRSNQPQHF.

The chain joins TRBV29-1 to TRBJ1-1; D call uncertain. The germline V and J ends were trimmed by 6 bases and 0 bases, with 11 bases remaining between them. The CDR3 sequence is 13 residues long. Germline CDR1 and CDR2: SQVTM and ANQGSEA. CDR3 protein: CSVNGVMNTEAFF. CDR3 DNA: TGCAGCGTCAACGGGGTCATGAACACTGAAGCTTTCTTT. Variable domain in full (rest from reference TRBV29-1 and TRBJ1-1): SAVISQKPSRDICQRGTSLTIQCQVDSQVTMMFWYRQQPGQSLTLIATANQGSEATYESGFVIDKFPISRPNLTFSTLTVSNMSPEDSSIYLCSVNGVMNTEAFFGQGTRLTVV.

J is TRBJ2-2 and V is TRBV4-2; TRBD2 is a possible D gene (6 bases). The germline V and J ends were trimmed by 1 base and 4 bases, with 16 bases remaining between them. In germline, CDR1 is LGHNA, CDR2 YNFKEQ. This CDR3 is 17 amino acids long. This CDR3 is CASSQVPGTYTTGELFF. CDR3 nucleotide sequence: TGTGCCAGCAGCCAAGTCCCCGGGACTTATACCACCGGGGAGCTGTTTTTT.

In nucleotides, the CDR3 is TGTGCCAGCAGGCGACAGAGCTCCTATAATTCACCCCTCCACTTT. Protein product: CASRRQSSYNSPLHF. The V and J genes are TRBV27 and TRBJ1-6; maybe TRBD1 (5 bases). CDR1 and CDR2 (germline): MNHEY, SMNVEV (reference sequence). There are 15 residues in the CDR3. The germline V and J ends were trimmed by 6 bases and 0 bases, with 9 bases remaining between them.

The CDR3 sequence is CAISEQQGYGYTF. The DNA for the CDR3 is TGTGCCATCAGTGAGCAGCAGGGGTATGGCTACACCTTC. V gene TRBV10-3 combines with J gene TRBJ1-2; tentatively, D is TRBD1 (6 bases). Germline values: CDR1 ENHRY, CDR2 SYGVKD. The V gene lost 2 bases and the J gene lost 5 bases, with 9 bases spanning the gap. The CDR3 length is 13 residues.

The rearrangement links TRBV5-1 to TRBJ2-5, with D unresolved. CDR1 and CDR2 from the germline V gene are SGHRS and YFSETQ. Trimming removed 2 bases at V and 5 bases at J, with 13 bases between. The CDR3 contains 14 residues. CDR3 in DNA: TGCGCCAGCAGCTTTTCAGGTACTCTGGAGACCCAGTACTTC. It yields the protein CASSFSGTLETQYF.

This rearrangement joins TRBV10-2 to TRBJ2-1, with D unclear. The CDR3 is 13 residues long. The V end was cut by 3 bases, the J end by 7 bases, with 10 bases between. Germline V gene sequence: CDR1 WSHSY, CDR2 SAAADI. The CDR3 DNA reads as TGCGCCAGCAGTGATCAGTTGTGGAATGAGCAGTTCTTC. It specifies CASSDQLWNEQFF.

The rearrangement joins TRBV19 to TRBJ1-5; D gene ambiguous. The germline V gene encodes CDR1 LNHDA and CDR2 SQIVND (reference sequence). Trimming cost V 1 base and J 9 bases, with 16 bases left between them. The CDR3 runs 15 residues. The CDR3 coding sequence is TGTGCCAGTAGTATAGGAGGGCAGGTGATGATGCCCCAGCATTTT. The encoded protein is CASSIGGQVMMPQHF.

The chain combines TRBV28 with TRBJ2-3; TRBD2 agrees at 8 bases. CDR3 size: 15 residues. The V gene end was trimmed by 6 bases and the J gene end by 5 bases; junction bases not matched to a gene: 10. Germline V gives CDR1 MDHEN, CDR2 SYDVKM. DNA for the CDR3: TGTGCCAGCAGCCCTGGGGGCGGGGGGATAGATACGCAGTATTTT. As protein: CASSPGGGGIDTQYF.

The chain joins TRBV28 to TRBJ1-2; 8 nucleotides match TRBD1. Losses at the gene ends were 2 bases for V and 5 bases for J; bases not matched to a gene: 4. The CDR3 loop spans 14 amino acids. Germline V lookup: CDR1 MDHEN, CDR2 SYDVKM. The CDR3 DNA is TGTGCCAGCAGTTTACAGGGGGCTTTTTATGGCTACACCTTC. It translates to CASSLQGAFYGYTF.

J is TRBJ2-7 and V is TRBV7-8; 8 nucleotides agree with TRBD1. Germline loops: CDR1 SGHVS, CDR2 FQNEAQ. V dropped 2 bases and J dropped 1; count of bases not matched to a gene: 4. The CDR3 has 15 residues. In DNA form, the CDR3 reads TGTGCCAGCAGCTTACCACAGGGGGATTCCTACGAGCAGTACTTC. Its protein is CASSLPQGDSYEQYF.

This rearrangement joins TRBV28 to TRBJ2-1; a possible D gene is TRBD2 (6 bases). The CDR3 loop spans 12 amino acids. In germline, CDR1 is MDHEN, CDR2 SYDVKM. The ends were cut back, 5 bases at V and 10 bases at J, with 12 bases in the middle. The CDR3 DNA follows: TGTGCCAGCAGTGGACGACTAGACGAGCAGTTCTTC. Its protein product is CASSGRLDEQFF.

V is TRBV5-4 and J is TRBJ1-6, with 7 bases identical to TRBD1. The CDR3 covers 15 residues. CDR1 is SGHNT and CDR2 is YYREEE in the germline V gene (reference sequence). V lost 1 base, J lost 9 bases, and 7 bases stayed unmatched. CDR3: CASSLSIGGGSPLHF. The DNA for the CDR3 is TGTGCCAGCAGCTTGTCTATAGGGGGCGGTTCACCCCTCCACTTT.

The V and J genes are TRBV9 and TRBJ1-1; TRBD1 agrees at 9 bases. The V and J ends lost 2 bases and 3 bases, in that order; junction bases with no gene match: 5. The CDR3 contains 15 residues. The germline V gene encodes CDR1 SGDLS and CDR2 YYNGEE. The chain's CDR3 is CASSVGQGRYTEAFF. CDR3 in DNA: TGTGCCAGCAGCGTTGGACAGGGGAGGTACACTGAAGCTTTCTTT.

The rearrangement links TRBV6-5 to TRBJ1-4, with D possibly TRBD1 on 5 matching bases. Germline values: CDR1 MNHEY, CDR2 SVGAGI. The CDR3 is made up of 16 amino acids. Trimming left V 0 bases short and J 5 bases short, with 13 bases between. In nucleotides, the CDR3 is TGTGCCAGCAGTTACTCCGCTCGTGACAGAAATGAAAAACTGTTTTTT. It specifies CASSYSARDRNEKLFF.

The chain carries TRBV6-5 and TRBJ1-1; 7 bases map to TRBD1. The CDR3 totals 16 residues. Germline V gene data show CDR1 as MNHEY and CDR2 as SVGAGI. The ends lost 4 bases at V and 0 bases at J; junction bases unmatched: 8. DNA for the CDR3: TGTGCCAGCAGTTCGACAGGGCGACGGATGAACACTGAAGCTTTCTTT. Translating it yields CASSSTGRRMNTEAFF.